Listed below are T cell receptor beta chains from one sample, sequenced in a study of T cell repertoires in cytomegalovirus infection. TCRdb re-analysed the reads in MiXCR, keeping a single row per CDR3 protein. Here the sample spans under 350,000 distinct CDR3 sequences, over 7.5% being singletons. The sample was PBMCs. These TCRs come from a human donor in good health (CMV status not recorded). Some clones in this sample may be carry-over from other donors' samples. Both conserved end residues are part of each CDR3.

v_gene,len,j_gene,CDR3aa
TRBV29-1,12,TRBJ1-3,CSVRTGSDTIYF
TRBV20-1,12,TRBJ2-4,CSVGGAKNIQYF
TRBV4-2,12,TRBJ1-4,CASSQVGEKLFF
TRBV12-3/TRBV12-4,13,TRBJ2-2,CASSFGGSGELFF
TRBV7-2,13,TRBJ2-5,CASSSDRKETQYF
TRBV11-1,17,TRBJ2-1,CASSHPAEGPYSFGQFF
TRBV7-2,15,TRBJ1-3,CASSLMVGTGNTIYF
TRBV2,14,TRBJ2-7,CASRGRGGIHEQYF
TRBV7-9,14,TRBJ1-2,CASSLGTGLYGYTF
TRBV15,13,TRBJ2-7,CATSSHRVYEQYF
TRBV7-2,15,TRBJ2-1,CASRPGLSSYNEQFF
TRBV28,16,TRBJ2-5,CASSFSGTQYQETQYF
TRBV7-2,15,TRBJ2-7,CASSYSGSSPHEQYF
TRBV27,16,TRBJ2-4,CASSARQKLAKNIQYF
TRBV6-2/TRBV6-3,12,TRBJ1-6,CASSSTASPLHF
TRBV7-9,16,TRBJ2-1,CASSPPYGGSYNEQFF
TRBV7-2,13,TRBJ2-1,CASTPLIYNEQFF
TRBV20-1,13,TRBJ1-1,CSARRREGTEAFF
TRBV29-1,13,TRBJ2-7,CSVDPGAGDEQYF
TRBV12-5,15,TRBJ2-7,CASGFVDRGGNEQYF
TRBV4-3,15,TRBJ1-4,CASSQDRAGLGKLFF
TRBV7-2,16,TRBJ2-1,CASSFLANELKNEQFF
TRBV29-1,13,TRBJ1-5,CSVEAGPNQPQHF
TRBV25-1,13,TRBJ2-7,CASSQLAAREQYF
TRBV4-1,14,TRBJ2-1,CASSQVERNNEQFF
TRBV18,13,TRBJ2-1,CASSGRPANEQFF
TRBV3-1,17,TRBJ1-2,CASRSTHRQGANVGYTF
TRBV7-3,15,TRBJ2-3,CASSISGGSTDTQYF
TRBV7-4,16,TRBJ2-5,CASSLEVTLRGETQYF
TRBV7-6,15,TRBJ1-1,CASSPGTGGNTEAFF